A selection of T cell receptor beta chains follows, all from one sample in a study of blood T cell repertoires in COVID-19. Sequencing was performed with immunoSEQ multiplex PCR; in TCRdb, only in-frame clones are kept and a portion is missing. Among about 59,000 clones listed, approximately 82% were seen once. Material: peripheral blood. All receptors come from a man aged 80 or over with acute or convalescent COVID-19. Both conserved end residues are part of each CDR3. D genes are given only for firm matches. Expanded clones are given a class, and other clones once, few, many or no size at all.

J | V | D | size | CDR3 | DNA
TRBJ2-7 | TRBV5-4 | TRBD2 | . | CASSSRGGPGEQYF | TGTGCCAGCAGCTCCCGGGGGGGGCCCGGCGAGCAGTACTTC
TRBJ2-5 | TRBV5-1 | . | . | CASSFRGTLKETQYF | TGCGCCAGCAGCTTTAGGGGGACACTGAAAGAGACCCAGTACTTC
TRBJ2-5 | TRBV25-1 | . | few | CASSGLTRGPQETQYF | TGTGCCAGCAGTGGGTTAACCAGGGGACCACAAGAGACCCAGTACTTC
TRBJ1-1 | TRBV5-1 | . | . | CASSVTPMNTEAFF | TGCGCCAGCAGCGTGACACCGATGAACACTGAAGCTTTCTTT
TRBJ2-1 | TRBV11-1 | TRBD2 | . | CASSFGTSGSDNEQFF | TGTGCCAGCAGCTTCGGGACTAGCGGGAGTGACAATGAGCAGTTCTTC
TRBJ1-2 | TRBV12-5 | TRBD1 | . | CASGLVQGADGYTF | TGTGCTAGTGGTTTGGTACAGGGGGCGGATGGCTACACCTTC
TRBJ2-5 | TRBV4-1 | . | . | CASSPIGGRREETQYF | TGCGCCAGCAGCCCAATTGGTGGGCGGAGGGAAGAGACCCAGTACTTC
TRBJ1-2 | TRBV7-9 | TRBD1 | . | CASSLQGADGYTF | TGTGCCAGCAGCTTACAGGGGGCCGATGGCTACACCTTC
TRBJ2-3 | TRBV2 | . | few | CASRNRVTDTQYF | TGTGCCAGCAGGAATCGGGTCACAGATACGCAGTATTTT
TRBJ2-3 | TRBV10-3 | . | . | CAISGSGFETDTQYF | TGTGCCATCAGTGGTTCAGGTTTTGAAACAGATACGCAGTATTTT
TRBJ1-2 | TRBV9 | TRBD1 | . | CASSEGQPILYGYTF | TGTGCCAGCAGCGAGGGACAGCCAATCCTCTATGGCTACACCTTC
TRBJ2-1 | TRBV10-3 | TRBD2 | . | CAISDSGTSDEQFF | TGTGCCATCAGTGATAGCGGGACTTCGGATGAGCAGTTCTTC
TRBJ1-5 | TRBV7-2 | . | . | CASSPTGYSNQPQHF | TGTGCCAGCAGTCCAACAGGGTATAGCAATCAGCCCCAGCATTTT
TRBJ1-3 | TRBV5-6 | . | . | CASSLDRAGNTIYF | TGTGCCAGCAGCTTGGACAGGGCTGGAAACACCATATATTTT
TRBJ1-5 | TRBV19 | . | . | CASSPRGAGRNQPQHF | TGTGCCAGTAGTCCCCGGGGGGCAGGGAGGAATCAGCCCCAGCATTTT
TRBJ2-1 | TRBV7-3 | TRBD2 | . | CASSPQAGPNEQFF | TGTGCCAGCAGCCCCCAAGCGGGGCCCAATGAGCAGTTCTTC
TRBJ2-7 | TRBV19 | . | . | CATQDTTYEQYF | TGTGCCACACAAGACACCACCTACGAGCAGTACTTC
TRBJ1-1 | TRBV2 | . | . | CALPLRAGAHTEAFF | TGTGCCCTCCCTCTCAGGGCAGGGGCGCACACTGAAGCTTTCTTT
TRBJ1-1 | TRBV2 | . | . | CASTRSRYTEAFF | TGTGCCAGCACCCGATCGAGGTACACTGAAGCTTTCTTT
TRBJ1-2 | TRBV30 | . | . | CAWRGAAGYTF | TGTGCCTGGAGGGGGGCCGCGGGCTACACCTTC
TRBJ2-3 | TRBV10-3 | TRBD1 | . | CAIEGTGNTDTQYF | TGTGCCATCGAGGGGACAGGGAACACAGATACGCAGTATTTT
TRBJ1-2 | TRBV27 | TRBD1 | . | CASGDGTGTFNYGYTF | TGTGCCAGCGGAGACGGGACAGGGACGTTTAACTATGGCTACACCTTC
TRBJ1-6 | TRBV3-1/TRBV3-2 | TRBD1 | . | CASSPGTERPLHF | TGTGCCAGCAGTCCCGGGACAGAGAGACCCCTCCACTTT
TRBJ2-3 | TRBV4-1 | . | . | CASSQASGLNTDTQYF | TGCGCCAGCAGCCAAGCTTCTGGGCTCAACACAGATACGCAGTATTTT
TRBJ1-5 | TRBV6-4 | . | . | CARDKVLSYSNQPQHF | TGTGCCAGGGACAAGGTCCTATCATATAGCAATCAGCCCCAGCATTTT
TRBJ1-5 | TRBV18 | . | . | CASSPEQGNQPQHF | TGTGCCAGCTCACCGGAACAGGGCAATCAGCCCCAGCATTTT
TRBJ2-1 | TRBV18 | TRBD2 | . | CASSDGEGNEQFF | TGTGCCAGCTCAGATGGGGAGGGGAATGAGCAGTTCTTC
TRBJ2-5 | TRBV5-1 | TRBD1 | . | CASSLDPGGFKTQYF | TGCGCCAGCAGCTTGGACCCAGGGGGTTTTAAGACCCAGTACTTC
TRBJ2-1 | TRBV5-4 | . | . | CASSSLNEQFF | TGTGCCAGCAGCTCCCTCAATGAGCAGTTCTTC
TRBJ2-2 | TRBV29-1 | . | . | CSGRDPGNGELFF | TGCAGCGGGAGGGACCCCGGGAACGGGGAGCTGTTTTTT
TRBJ1-2 | TRBV5-1 | . | few | CASSLAGGAGYTF | TGCGCCAGCAGCCTAGCTGGGGGCGCGGGCTACACCTTC
TRBJ1-2 | TRBV29-1 | TRBD1 | . | CSVGTGGKGYTF | TGCAGCGTTGGGACAGGGGGCAAGGGCTACACCTTC
TRBJ2-3 | TRBV27 | TRBD1 | . | CASSTGTGRTDTQYF | TGTGCCAGCAGTACCGGGACAGGTCGCACAGATACGCAGTATTTT
TRBJ1-1 | TRBV2 | . | . | CASTDNLNTEAFF | TGTGCCAGCACCGACAACCTGAACACTGAAGCTTTCTTT
TRBJ2-3 | TRBV24-1 | . | . | CATGGRVSDTQYF | TGTGCCACCGGGGGCCGGGTTTCAGATACGCAGTATTTT
TRBJ2-7 | TRBV7-9 | . | . | CASSLGGSLYEQYF | TGTGCCAGCAGCTTAGGGGGCAGCCTCTACGAGCAGTACTTC
TRBJ2-3 | TRBV4-1 | TRBD2 | . | CASSQESGTSGLHTDTQYF | TGCGCCAGCAGCCAAGAGTCCGGGACTAGCGGCCTTCACACAGATACGCAGTATTTT